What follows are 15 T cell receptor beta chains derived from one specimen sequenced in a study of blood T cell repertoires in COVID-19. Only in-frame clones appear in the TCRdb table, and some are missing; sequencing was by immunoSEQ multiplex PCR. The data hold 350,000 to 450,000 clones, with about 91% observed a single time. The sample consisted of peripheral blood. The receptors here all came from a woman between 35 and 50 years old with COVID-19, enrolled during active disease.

In DNA, the CDR3 is TGTGCCAGCAGTTACTCGGCGGACACCGGGGAGCTGTTTTTT. It yields the protein CASSYSADTGELFF. This rearrangement joins TRBV6-2 or TRBV6-3 to TRBJ2-2; D ambiguous. This CDR3 has 14 residues. From germline, CDR1 is MNHEY and CDR2 SVGEGT. Trimming removed 0 bases at V and 3 bases at J, with 5 bases between.

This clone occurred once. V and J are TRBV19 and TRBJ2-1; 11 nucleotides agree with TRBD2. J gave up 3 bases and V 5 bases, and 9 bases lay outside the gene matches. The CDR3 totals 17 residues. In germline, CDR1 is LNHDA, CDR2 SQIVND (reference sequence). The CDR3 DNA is TGTGCCAGTAGTCCTCAGGGACTAGCGGACTACTACAATGAGCAGTTCTTC. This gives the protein CASSPQGLADYYNEQFF. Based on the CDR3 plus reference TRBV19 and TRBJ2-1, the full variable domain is DGGITQSPKYLFRKEGQNVTLSCEQNLNHDAMYWYRQDPGQGLRLIYYSQIVNDFQKGDIAEGYSVSREKKESFPLTVTSAQKNPTAFYLCASSPQGLADYYNEQFFGPGTRLTVL.

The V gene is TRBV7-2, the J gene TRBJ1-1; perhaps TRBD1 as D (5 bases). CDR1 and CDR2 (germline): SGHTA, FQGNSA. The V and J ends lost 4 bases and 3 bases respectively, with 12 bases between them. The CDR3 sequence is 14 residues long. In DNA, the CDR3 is TGTGCCAGCAGCTCAACAGGCCTCGACACTGAAGCTTTCTTT. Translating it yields CASSSTGLDTEAFF. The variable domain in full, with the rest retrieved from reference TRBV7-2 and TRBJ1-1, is GAGVSQSPSNKVTEKGKDVELRCDPISGHTALYWYRQSLGQGLEFLIYFQGNSAPDKSGLPSDRFSAERTGGSVSTLTIQRTQQEDSAVYLCASSSTGLDTEAFFGQGTRLTVV.

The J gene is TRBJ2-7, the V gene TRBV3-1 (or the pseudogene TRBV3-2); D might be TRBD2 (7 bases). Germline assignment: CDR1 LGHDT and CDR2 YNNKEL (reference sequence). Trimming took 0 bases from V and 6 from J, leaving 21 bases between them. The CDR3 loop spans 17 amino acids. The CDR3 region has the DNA TGTGCCAGCAGCCAAGAAGGGGGGGGGATTTTCCCCCGCGAGCAGTACTTC. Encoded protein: CASSQEGGGIFPREQYF.

The CDR3 loop is CASRTSGVYNEQFF. CDR3 DNA: TGTGCCAGCAGGACTAGCGGGGTATACAATGAGCAGTTCTTC. This chain links TRBV27 with TRBJ2-1; TRBD2 matches 11 bases. V shed 6 bases, J shed 4 bases, and the junction held 2 bases outside the gene matches. The CDR3 spans 14 residues. Per germline, CDR1 MNHEY and CDR2 SMNVEV (reference sequence).

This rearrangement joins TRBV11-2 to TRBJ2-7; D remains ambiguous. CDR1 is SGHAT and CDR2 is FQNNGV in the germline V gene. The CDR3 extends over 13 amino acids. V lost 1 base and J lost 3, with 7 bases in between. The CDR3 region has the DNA TGTGCCAGCAGCTTAGTCATCCACTACGAGCAGTACTTC. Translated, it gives CASSLVIHYEQYF.

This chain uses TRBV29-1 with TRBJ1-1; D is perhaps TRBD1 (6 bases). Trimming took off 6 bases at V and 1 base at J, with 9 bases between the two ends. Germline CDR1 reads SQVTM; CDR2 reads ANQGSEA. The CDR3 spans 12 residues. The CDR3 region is CSVGQQNTEAFF. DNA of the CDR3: TGCAGCGTCGGACAGCAGAACACTGAAGCTTTCTTT.

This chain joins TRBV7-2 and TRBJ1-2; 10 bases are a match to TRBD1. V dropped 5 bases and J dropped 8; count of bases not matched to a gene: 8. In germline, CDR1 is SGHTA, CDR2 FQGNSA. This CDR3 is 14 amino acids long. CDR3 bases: TGTGCCAGCAGCCCCAGACAGGGGGCAGGCGGCTACACCTTC. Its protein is CASSPRQGAGGYTF.

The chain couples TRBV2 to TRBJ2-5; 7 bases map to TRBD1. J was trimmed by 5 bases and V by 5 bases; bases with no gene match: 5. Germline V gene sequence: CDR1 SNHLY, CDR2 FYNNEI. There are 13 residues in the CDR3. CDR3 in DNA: TGTGCCAGCAGTCGAGACAGGGTCGAGACCCAGTACTTC. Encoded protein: CASSRDRVETQYF.

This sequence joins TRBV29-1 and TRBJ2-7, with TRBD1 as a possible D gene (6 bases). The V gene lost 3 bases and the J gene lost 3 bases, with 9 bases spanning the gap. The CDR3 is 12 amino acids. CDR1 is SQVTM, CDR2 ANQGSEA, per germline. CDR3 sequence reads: CSVEVQGYEQYF. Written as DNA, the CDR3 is TGCAGCGTTGAGGTACAGGGCTACGAGCAGTACTTC.

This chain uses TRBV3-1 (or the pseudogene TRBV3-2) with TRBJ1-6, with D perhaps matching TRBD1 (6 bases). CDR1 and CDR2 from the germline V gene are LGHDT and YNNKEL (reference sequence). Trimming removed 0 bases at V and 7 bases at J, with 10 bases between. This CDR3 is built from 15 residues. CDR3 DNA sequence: TGTGCCAGCAGCCAAGATAGCAGGGGCAATTCACCCCTCCACTTT. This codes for CASSQDSRGNSPLHF.

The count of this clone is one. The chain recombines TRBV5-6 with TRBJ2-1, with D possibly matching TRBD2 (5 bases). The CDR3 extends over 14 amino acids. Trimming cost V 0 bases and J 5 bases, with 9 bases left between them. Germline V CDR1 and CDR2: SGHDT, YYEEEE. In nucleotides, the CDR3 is TGTGCCAGCAGCTTGGGTAGGAGGAACAATGAGCAGTTCTTC. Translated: CASSLGRRNNEQFF.

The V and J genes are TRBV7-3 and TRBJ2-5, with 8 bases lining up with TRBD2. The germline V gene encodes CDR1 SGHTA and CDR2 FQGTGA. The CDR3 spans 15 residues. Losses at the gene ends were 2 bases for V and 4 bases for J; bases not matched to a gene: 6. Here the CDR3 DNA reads TGTGCCAGCAGCTTAGGGCTAGCGGGCTCAGAGACCCAGTACTTC. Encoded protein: CASSLGLAGSETQYF.

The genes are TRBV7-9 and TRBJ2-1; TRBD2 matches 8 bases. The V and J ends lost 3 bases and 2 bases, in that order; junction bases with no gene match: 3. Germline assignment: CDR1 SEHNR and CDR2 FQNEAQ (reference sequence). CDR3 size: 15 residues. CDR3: CASSFTSGTYNEQFF. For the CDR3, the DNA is TGTGCCAGCAGCTTTACTAGCGGCACCTACAATGAGCAGTTCTTC.

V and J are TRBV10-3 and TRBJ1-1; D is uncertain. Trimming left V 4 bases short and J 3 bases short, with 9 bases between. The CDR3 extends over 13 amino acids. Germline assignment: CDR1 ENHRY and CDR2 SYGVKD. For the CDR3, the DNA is TGTGCCATCAGTGGAGGGAGGGACACTGAAGCTTTCTTT. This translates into CAISGGRDTEAFF.